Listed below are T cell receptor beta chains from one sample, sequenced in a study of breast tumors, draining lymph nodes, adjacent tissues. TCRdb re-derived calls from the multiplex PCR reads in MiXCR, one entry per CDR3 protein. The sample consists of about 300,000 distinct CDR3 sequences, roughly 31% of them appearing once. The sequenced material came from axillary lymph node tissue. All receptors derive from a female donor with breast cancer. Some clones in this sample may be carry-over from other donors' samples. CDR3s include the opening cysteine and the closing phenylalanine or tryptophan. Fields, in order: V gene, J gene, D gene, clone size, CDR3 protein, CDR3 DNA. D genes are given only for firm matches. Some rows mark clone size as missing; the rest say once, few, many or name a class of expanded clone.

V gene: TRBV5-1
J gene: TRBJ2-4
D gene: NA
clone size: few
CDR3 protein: CASSPGQGGAVQYF
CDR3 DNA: TGCGCCAGCAGCCCCGGACAGGGAGGGGCGGTTCAGTACTTC

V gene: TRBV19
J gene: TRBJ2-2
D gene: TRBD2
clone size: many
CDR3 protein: CASSMGSGRDDTGELFF
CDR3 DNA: TGTGCCAGTAGTATGGGTAGCGGGAGGGACGACACCGGGGAGCTGTTTTTT

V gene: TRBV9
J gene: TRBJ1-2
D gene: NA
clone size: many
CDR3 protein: CASSVEVTGNYGYTF
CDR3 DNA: TGTGCCAGCAGCGTAGAGGTGACCGGTAACTATGGCTACACCTTC

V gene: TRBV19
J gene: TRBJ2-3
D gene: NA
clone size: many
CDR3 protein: CASSIGTTPGTPDTQYF
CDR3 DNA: TGTGCCAGTAGTATCGGCACCACCCCCGGGACACCAGATACGCAGTATTTT

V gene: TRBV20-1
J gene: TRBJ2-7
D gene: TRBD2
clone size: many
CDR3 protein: CSAISGTSGNYEQYF
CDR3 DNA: TGCAGTGCTATCTCCGGGACTAGCGGAAATTACGAGCAGTACTTC

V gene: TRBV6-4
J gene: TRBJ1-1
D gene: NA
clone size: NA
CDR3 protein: CASSVDANTEAFF
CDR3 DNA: TGTGCCAGCAGTGTCGATGCGAACACTGAAGCTTTCTTT

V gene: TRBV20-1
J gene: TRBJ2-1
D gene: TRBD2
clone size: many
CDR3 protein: CSARDPLGTITINEQFF
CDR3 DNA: TGCAGTGCTAGAGATCCCCTCGGGACTATAACCATCAATGAGCAGTTCTTC

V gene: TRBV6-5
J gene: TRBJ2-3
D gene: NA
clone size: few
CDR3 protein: CASSHYATDTQYF
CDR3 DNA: TGTGCCAGCAGTCACTACGCCACAGATACGCAGTATTTT

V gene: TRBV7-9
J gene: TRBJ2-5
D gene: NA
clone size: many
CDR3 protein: CASSLVPRAQETQYF
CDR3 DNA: TGTGCCAGCAGCTTAGTTCCGAGGGCCCAAGAGACCCAGTACTTC

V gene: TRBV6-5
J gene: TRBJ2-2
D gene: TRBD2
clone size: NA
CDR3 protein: CAGSYGGDTGELFF
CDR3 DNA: TGTGCCGGCAGTTACGGGGGGGACACCGGGGAGCTGTTTTTT

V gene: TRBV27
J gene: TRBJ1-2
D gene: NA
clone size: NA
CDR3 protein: CASSLKAGLDYGYTF
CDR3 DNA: TGTGCCAGCAGTTTAAAGGCAGGGCTCGACTATGGCTACACCTTC

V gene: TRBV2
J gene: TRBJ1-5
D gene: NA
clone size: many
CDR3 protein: CASKAGGGNQPQHF
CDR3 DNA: TGTGCCAGCAAAGCGGGGGGCGGCAATCAGCCCCAGCATTTT

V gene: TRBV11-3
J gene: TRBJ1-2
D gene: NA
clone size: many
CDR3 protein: CASSLGAINYGYTF
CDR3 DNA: TGTGCCAGCAGCTTAGGCGCTATTAACTATGGCTACACCTTC

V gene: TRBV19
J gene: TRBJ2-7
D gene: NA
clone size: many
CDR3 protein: CASSIDAGSYEQYF
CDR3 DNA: TGTGCCAGTAGTATAGACGCAGGCTCCTACGAGCAGTACTTC

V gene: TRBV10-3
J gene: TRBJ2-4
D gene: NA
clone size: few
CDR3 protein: CAISESGDPYPKNIQYF
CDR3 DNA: TGTGCCATCAGTGAGTCAGGAGATCCATATCCCAAAAACATTCAGTACTTC

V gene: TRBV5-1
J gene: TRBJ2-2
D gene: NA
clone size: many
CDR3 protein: CASSLAQGGPGELFF
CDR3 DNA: TGCGCCAGCAGCTTAGCACAGGGCGGTCCCGGGGAGCTGTTTTTT

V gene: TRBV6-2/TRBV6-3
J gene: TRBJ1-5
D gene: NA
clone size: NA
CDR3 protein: CASSYDTNTGENSNQPQHF
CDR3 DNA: TGTGCCAGCAGTTACGACACCAACACCGGGGAAAATAGCAATCAGCCCCAGCATTTT

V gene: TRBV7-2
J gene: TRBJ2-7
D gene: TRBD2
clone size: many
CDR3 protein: CASSSDIPPAGTKHEQYF
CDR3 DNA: TGTGCCAGCAGCTCCGACATCCCTCCCGCCGGGACTAAACACGAGCAGTACTTC

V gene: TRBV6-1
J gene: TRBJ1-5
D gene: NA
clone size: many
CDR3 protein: CASSAVGNQPQHF
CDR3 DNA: TGTGCCAGCAGTGCGGTCGGCAATCAGCCCCAGCATTTT

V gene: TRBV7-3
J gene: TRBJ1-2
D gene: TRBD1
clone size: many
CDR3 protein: CASSATGGDYGYTF
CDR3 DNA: TGTGCCAGCAGCGCCACAGGGGGCGACTATGGCTACACCTTC

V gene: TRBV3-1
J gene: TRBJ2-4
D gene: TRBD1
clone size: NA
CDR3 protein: CASSQVAQGKNIQYF
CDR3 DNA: TGTGCCAGCAGCCAAGTGGCACAGGGGAAAAACATTCAGTACTTC

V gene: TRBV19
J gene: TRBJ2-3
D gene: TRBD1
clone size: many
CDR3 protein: CASSRPGQGRDTQYF
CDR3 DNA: TGTGCCAGTAGTCGGCCGGGACAGGGACGGGATACGCAGTATTTT

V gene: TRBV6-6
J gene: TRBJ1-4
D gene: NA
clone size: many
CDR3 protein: CASSPIGGGNEKLFF
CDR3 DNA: TGTGCCAGCAGTCCGATCGGGGGCGGTAATGAAAAACTGTTTTTT

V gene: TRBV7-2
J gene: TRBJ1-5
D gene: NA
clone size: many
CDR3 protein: CASSSGTDQPQHF
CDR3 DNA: TGTGCCAGCAGCTCCGGCACTGATCAGCCCCAGCATTTT

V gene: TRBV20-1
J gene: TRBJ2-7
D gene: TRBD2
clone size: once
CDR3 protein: CSAGVGGRTGYEQYF
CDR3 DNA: TGCAGTGCTGGGGTAGGCGGGAGGACCGGATACGAGCAGTACTTC

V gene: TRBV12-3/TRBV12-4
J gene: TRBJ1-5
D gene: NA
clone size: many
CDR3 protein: CASSPGLLNQPQHF
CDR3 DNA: TGTGCCAGCAGTCCCGGGCTACTTAATCAGCCCCAGCATTTT

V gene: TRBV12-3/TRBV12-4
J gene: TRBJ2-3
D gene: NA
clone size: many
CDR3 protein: CASSLAGGGDTQYF
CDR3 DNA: TGTGCCAGCAGTTTAGCGGGAGGGGGAGATACGCAGTATTTT

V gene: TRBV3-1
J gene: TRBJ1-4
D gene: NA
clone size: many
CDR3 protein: CASSQVRAPHEKLFF
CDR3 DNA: TGTGCCAGCAGCCAAGTGAGGGCACCACACGAAAAACTGTTTTTT

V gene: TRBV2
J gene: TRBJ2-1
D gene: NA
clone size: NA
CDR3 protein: CASLPAGNEQFF
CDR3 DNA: TGTGCCAGCCTCCCGGCAGGTAATGAGCAGTTCTTC

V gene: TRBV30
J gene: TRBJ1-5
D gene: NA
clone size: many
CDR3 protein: CAWSVLRDQPQHF
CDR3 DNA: TGTGCCTGGAGTGTACTAAGGGATCAGCCCCAGCATTTT

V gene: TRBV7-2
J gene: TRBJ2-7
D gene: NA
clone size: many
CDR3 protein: CASSSSYPYEQYF
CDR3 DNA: TGTGCCAGCAGCTCATCCTATCCCTACGAGCAGTACTTC

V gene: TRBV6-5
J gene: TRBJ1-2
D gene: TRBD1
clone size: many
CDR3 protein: CASSYANRGGYTF
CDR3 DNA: TGTGCCAGCAGTTACGCCAACAGGGGCGGCTACACCTTC

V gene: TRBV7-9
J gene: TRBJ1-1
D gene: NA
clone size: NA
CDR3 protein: CASSLGSREAFF
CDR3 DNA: TGTGCCAGCAGCTTAGGAAGTCGAGAAGCTTTCTTT

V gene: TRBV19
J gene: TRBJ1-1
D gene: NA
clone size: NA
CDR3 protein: CASSNRRNTEAFF
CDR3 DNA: TGTGCCAGTAGTAACAGGAGGAACACTGAAGCTTTCTTT

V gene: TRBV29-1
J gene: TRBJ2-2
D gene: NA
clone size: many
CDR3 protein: CSVEGKGEAGELFF
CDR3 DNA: TGCAGCGTTGAAGGGAAGGGCGAGGCCGGGGAGCTGTTTTTT

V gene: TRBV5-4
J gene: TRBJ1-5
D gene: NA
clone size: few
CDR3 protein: CASSFSHSNQPQHF
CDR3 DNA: TGTGCCAGCAGCTTCTCCCATAGCAATCAGCCCCAGCATTTT

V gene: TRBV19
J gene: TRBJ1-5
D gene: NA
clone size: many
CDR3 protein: CASIGREKVQPQHF
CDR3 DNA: TGTGCCAGTATTGGGAGGGAGAAGGTTCAGCCCCAGCATTTT

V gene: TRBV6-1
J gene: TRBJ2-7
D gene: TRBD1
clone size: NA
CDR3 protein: CASSREGASYEQYF
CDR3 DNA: TGTGCCAGCAGTCGAGAGGGGGCCTCCTACGAGCAGTACTTC

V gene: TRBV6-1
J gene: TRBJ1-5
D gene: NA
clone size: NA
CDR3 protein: CASQTLGRQDQPQHF
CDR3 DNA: TGTGCCAGCCAAACCCTGGGGCGGCAAGATCAGCCCCAGCATTTT

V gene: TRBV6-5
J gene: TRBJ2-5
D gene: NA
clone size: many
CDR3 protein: CASSRGIPWKETQYF
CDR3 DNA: TGTGCCAGCAGTCGGGGTATACCTTGGAAGGAGACCCAGTACTTC

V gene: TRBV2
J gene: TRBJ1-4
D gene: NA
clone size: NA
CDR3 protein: CASNAGGRHEKLFF
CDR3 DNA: TGTGCCAGCAACGCGGGAGGGAGACATGAAAAACTGTTTTTT

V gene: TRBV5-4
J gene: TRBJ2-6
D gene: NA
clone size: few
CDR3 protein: CASSLAGPVGAGANVLTF
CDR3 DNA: TGTGCCAGCAGCTTGGCCGGGCCTGTAGGGGCTGGGGCCAACGTCCTGACTTTC

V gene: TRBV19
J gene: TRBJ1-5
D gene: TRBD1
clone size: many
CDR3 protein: CASSRGTGTNQPQHF
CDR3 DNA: TGTGCCAGTAGTCGAGGGACAGGAACCAATCAGCCCCAGCATTTT

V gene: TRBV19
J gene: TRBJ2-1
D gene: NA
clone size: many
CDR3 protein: CASSIFTGINEQFF
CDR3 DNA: TGTGCCAGTAGTATCTTTACCGGGATCAATGAGCAGTTCTTC

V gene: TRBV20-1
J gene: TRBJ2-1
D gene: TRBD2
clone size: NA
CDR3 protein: CSARSRLAGGPGMLDEQSF
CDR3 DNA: TGCAGTGCTAGATCGCGACTAGCGGGAGGGCCGGGGATGTTGGATGAGCAGTCCTTC